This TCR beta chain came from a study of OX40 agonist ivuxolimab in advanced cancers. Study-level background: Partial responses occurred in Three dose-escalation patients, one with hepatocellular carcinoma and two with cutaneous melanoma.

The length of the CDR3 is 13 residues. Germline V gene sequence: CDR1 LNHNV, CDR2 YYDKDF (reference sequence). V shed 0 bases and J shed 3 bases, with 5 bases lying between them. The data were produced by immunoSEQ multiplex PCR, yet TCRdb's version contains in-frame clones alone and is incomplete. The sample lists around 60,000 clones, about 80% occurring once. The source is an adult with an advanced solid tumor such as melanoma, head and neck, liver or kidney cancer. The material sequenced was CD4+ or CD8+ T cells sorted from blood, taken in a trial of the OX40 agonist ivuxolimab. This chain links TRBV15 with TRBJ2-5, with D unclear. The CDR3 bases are TGTGCCACCAGCAGAGATTTCAAAGAGACCCAGTACTTC. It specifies CATSRDFKETQYF.